What follows describes a single TCR beta chain. The antigen it binds to is not known. Base qualities are not at hand, and no much larger clone is one base apart. These data are taken from a study of T cell responses to AZD1222 COVID-19 vaccine (dated by TCRdb to about 2021). With regard to the full study: AZD1222 recipients whose second dose came at about 4 weeks and those whose second dose came at about 12 weeks were combined into one group, since spike-specific TCR depth and breadth did not differ between the two schedules. TCR sequencing was performed for about 250 trial participants, of whom approximately 200 were given two doses of AZD1222 and 26 were given two doses of MenACWY control vaccine. Trial participants were enrolled by age into 18-55, 56-69 and 70-plus year subgroups, with 148, 28 and 57 TCR-sequenced participants respectively. What the study reported, not specific to this receptor: Participants were mostly white British and included more females than males, and it was suggested by the authors that clonal diversity may have been underestimated. The whole spike protein was spanned by vaccine-associated CD4 TCRs, and dominant responses were seen in regions 160-218 and 743-854. Because no day 14 peak-response samples were available, the repertoires could be characterized only after the peak T cell response. In the small 56-69-year group, the increase in depth fell short of significance, most likely because of low power. After two AZD1222 doses, both the breadth and the depth of spike-specific TCRs were significantly higher than at day 0 and than in MenACWY recipients. Conclusions about previously exposed vaccinees were limited because only a handful of AZD1222 recipients were SARS-CoV-2 seropositive at baseline. Reportedly, almost half of the unique spike-specific TCRs recognized epitopes lying outside the regions that are mutated in the B.1.351 and B.1.1.7 variants.

Based on the germline V gene (reference sequence), the CDR1 and CDR2 sequences are SEHNR and FQNEAQ. From its cysteine to its phenylalanine, the CDR3 spans 11 amino acids. The only DNA kept is the CDR3, 33 bases in frame from the first base. Relative to germline, V is 5 bases shorter and J is 8 bases shorter, with 6 bases between their ends. The CDR3 regions of human TCRbeta chains were analyzed by immunosequencing. From the authors' description of their analysis: Repertoire TCRs were matched against a reference library of SARS-CoV-2-specific TCRs generated with the MIRA antigen-specificity platform. Breadth was defined as the fraction of unique TCRs that were SARS-CoV-2-associated, and depth was defined as the fraction of total T cells that were SARS-CoV-2-associated. Using the MIRA data, every spike-specific TCR was mapped to the spike region that the TCR reacted to and assigned to either a CD4 or a CD8 class. Log10-transformed breadth and depth values were compared by one-way ANOVA with Sidak's multiple comparisons tests. The table comes from immuneACCESS by way of TCRdb, which keeps in-frame sequences with V and J called. Part of the clones is missing from these tables; in studies checked, under half for an unresolved V gene and the rest for unknown reasons. V and J calls and clone size are given by that table; D and trimming were obtained from the DNA. The sample includes about 110,000 clones, with roughly 82% observed a single time. The leading ten clones occupy more than 4.5% of the sample.

The time point label, read with the paper, signifies: baseline before first vaccination. The vaccinee samples were drawn from two UK trials, COV001 and COV002, one of which was a single-blind randomized controlled phase 2/3 trial testing AZD1222 (ChAdOx1 nCoV-19) in healthy adults. Trial participant PBMC samples were collected at day 0 and day 28 after the second dose for TCRbeta chain sequencing. Sequencing was performed on peripheral blood, taken on day 0 of AZD1222 vaccination. The receptor comes from an adult in good health. The chain couples TRBV7-9 to TRBJ1-4, with an unclear D gene assignment. The sequence in DNA is TGTGCCAGCAGCCAGTCGGAAAAACTGTTTTTT. This translates into CASSQSEKLFF.